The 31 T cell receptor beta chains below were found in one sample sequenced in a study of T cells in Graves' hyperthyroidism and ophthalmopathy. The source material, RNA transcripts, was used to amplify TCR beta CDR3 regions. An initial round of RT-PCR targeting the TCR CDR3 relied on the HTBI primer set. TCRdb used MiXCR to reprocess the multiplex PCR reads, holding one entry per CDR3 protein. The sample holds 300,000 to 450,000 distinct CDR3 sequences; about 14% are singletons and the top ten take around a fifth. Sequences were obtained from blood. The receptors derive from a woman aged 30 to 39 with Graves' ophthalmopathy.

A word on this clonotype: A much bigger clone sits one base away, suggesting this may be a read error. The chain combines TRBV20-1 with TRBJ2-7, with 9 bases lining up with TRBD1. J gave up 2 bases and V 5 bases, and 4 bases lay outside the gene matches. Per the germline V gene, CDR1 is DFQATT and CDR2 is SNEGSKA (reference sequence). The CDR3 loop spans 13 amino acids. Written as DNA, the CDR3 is TGCAGTGCTGGGGGGGACAGGGCCTACGAGCAGTACTTC. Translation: CSAGGDRAYEQYF.

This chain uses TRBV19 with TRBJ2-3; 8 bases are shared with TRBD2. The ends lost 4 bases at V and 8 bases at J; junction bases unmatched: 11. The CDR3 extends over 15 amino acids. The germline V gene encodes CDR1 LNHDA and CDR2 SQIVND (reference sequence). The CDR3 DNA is TGTGCCAGTAGTACTTTAGCGGGGAAAGGTCTTACGCAGTATTTT. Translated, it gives CASSTLAGKGLTQYF. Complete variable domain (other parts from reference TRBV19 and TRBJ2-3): DGGITQSPKYLFRKEGQNVTLSCEQNLNHDAMYWYRQDPGQGLRLIYYSQIVNDFQKGDIAEGYSVSREKKESFPLTVTSAQKNPTAFYLCASSTLAGKGLTQYFGPGTRLTVL.

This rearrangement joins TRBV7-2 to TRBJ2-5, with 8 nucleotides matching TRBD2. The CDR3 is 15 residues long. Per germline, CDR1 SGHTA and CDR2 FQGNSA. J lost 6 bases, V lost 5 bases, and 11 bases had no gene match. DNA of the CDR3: TGTGCCAGCAGCCCCCCGGGGGGGGGTGGGAAGACCCAGTACTTC. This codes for CASSPPGGGGKTQYF.

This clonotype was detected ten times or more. CDR3 nucleotides: TGTGCCAGCATTCGACAGAACACTGAAGCTTTCTTT. Its translation is CASIRQNTEAFF. The chain has TRBV6-1 and TRBJ1-1; D is undetermined. The V and J ends lost 7 bases and 1 base respectively, with 7 bases between them. The CDR3 covers 12 residues. From germline, CDR1 is MNHNS and CDR2 SASEGT.

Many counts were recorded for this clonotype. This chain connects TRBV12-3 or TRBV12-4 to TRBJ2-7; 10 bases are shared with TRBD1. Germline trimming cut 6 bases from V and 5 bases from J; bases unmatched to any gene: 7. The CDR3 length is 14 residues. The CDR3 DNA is TGTGCCAGCAGACCGGGACAGGGGACCAACGAGCAGTACTTC. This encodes CASRPGQGTNEQYF.

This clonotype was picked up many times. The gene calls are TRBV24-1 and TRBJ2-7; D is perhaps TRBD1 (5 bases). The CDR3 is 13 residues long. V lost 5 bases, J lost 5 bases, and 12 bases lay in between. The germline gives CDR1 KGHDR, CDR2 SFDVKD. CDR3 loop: CATSGQGWNEQYF. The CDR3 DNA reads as TGTGCCACCAGTGGCCAGGGTTGGAACGAGCAGTACTTC.

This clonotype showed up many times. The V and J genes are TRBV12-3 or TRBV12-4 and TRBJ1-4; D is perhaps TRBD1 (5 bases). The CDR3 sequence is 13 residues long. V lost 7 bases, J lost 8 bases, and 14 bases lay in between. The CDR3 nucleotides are TGTGCCAGCAAATGGGACGGAGGAGAAAAACTGTTTTTT. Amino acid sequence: CASKWDGGEKLFF.

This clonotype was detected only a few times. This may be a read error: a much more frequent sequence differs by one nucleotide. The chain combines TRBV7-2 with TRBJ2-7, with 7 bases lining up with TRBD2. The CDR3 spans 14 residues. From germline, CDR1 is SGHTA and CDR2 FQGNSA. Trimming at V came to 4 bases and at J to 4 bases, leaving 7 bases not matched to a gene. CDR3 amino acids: CASSSRLGGYEQYF. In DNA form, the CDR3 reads TGTGCCAGCAGCTCGAGACTGGGGGGGTACGAGCAGTACTTC.

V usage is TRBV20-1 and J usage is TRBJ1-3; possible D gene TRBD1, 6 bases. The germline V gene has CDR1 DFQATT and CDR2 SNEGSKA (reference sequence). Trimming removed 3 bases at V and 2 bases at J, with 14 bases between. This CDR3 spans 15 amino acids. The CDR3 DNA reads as TGCAGTGCTAGTGCGGGGGCAAATACTGGAAACACCATATATTTT. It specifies CSASAGANTGNTIYF.

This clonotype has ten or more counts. The CDR3 here is CAWRNQGPINEKLFF. CDR3 DNA sequence: TGTGCCTGGAGGAATCAGGGACCGATTAATGAAAAACTGTTTTTT. The V and J genes are TRBV30 and TRBJ1-4, with a possible D match to TRBD1 (5 bases). V lost 3 bases and J lost 4, with 15 bases in between. This CDR3 contains 15 residues. The germline gives CDR1 GTSNPN, CDR2 SVGIG (reference sequence).

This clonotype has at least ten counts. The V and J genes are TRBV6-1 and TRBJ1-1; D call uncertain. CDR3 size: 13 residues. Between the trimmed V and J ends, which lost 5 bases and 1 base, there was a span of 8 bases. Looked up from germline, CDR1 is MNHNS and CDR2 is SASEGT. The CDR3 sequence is CASSFSRNTEAFF. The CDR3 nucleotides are TGTGCCAGCAGTTTCAGCAGGAACACTGAAGCTTTCTTT.

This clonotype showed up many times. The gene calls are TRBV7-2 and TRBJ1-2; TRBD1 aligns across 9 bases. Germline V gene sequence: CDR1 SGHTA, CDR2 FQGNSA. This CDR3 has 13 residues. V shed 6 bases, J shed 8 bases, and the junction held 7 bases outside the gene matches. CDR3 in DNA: TGTGCCAGCAGTAAACAGGGGGCGGGCGGCTACACCTTC. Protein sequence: CASSKQGAGGYTF.

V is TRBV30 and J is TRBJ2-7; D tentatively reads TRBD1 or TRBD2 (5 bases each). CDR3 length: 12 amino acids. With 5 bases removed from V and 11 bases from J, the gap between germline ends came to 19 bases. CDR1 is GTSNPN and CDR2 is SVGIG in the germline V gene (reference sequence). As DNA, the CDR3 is TGTGCCTGGGCTTACAGGACCCAGGAGGAGTACTTC. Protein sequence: CAWAYRTQEEYF.

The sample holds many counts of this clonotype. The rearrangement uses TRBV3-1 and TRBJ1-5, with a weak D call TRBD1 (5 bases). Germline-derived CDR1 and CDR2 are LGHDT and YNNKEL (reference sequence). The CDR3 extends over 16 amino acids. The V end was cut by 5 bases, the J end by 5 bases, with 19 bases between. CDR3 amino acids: CASSEGDGRSYQPQHF. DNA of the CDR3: TGTGCCAGCAGCGAAGGGGATGGACGGAGCTATCAGCCCCAGCATTTT.

In DNA form, the CDR3 reads TGTGCCAGCAGCTTGGCGGGGGGGCTAGCCAAAAACATTCAGTACTTC. Its protein is CASSLAGGLAKNIQYF. V and J are TRBV5-4 and TRBJ2-4, with TRBD2 identical over 8 bases. V lost 0 bases, J lost 0 bases, and 2 bases stayed unmatched. Germline V gives CDR1 SGHNT, CDR2 YYREEE (reference sequence). There are 16 residues in the CDR3.

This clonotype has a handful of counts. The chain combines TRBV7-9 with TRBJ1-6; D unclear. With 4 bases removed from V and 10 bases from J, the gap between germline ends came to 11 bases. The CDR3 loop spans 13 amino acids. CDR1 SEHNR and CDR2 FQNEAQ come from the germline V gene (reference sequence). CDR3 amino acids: CASSSGDISPLHF. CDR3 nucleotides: TGTGCCAGCAGCTCAGGAGATATATCACCCCTCCACTTT. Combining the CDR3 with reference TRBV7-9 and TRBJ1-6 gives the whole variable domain DTGVSQNPRHKITKRGQNVTFRCDPISEHNRLYWYRQTLGQGPEFLTYFQNEAQLEKSRLLSDRFSAERPKGSFSTLEIQRTEQGDSAMYLCASSSGDISPLHFGNGTRLTVT.

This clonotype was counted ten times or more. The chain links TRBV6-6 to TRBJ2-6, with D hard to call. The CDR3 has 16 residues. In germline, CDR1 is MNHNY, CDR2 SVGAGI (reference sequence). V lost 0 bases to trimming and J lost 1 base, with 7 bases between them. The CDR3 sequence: CASSYSGNSGANVLTF. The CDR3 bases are TGTGCCAGCAGTTACTCGGGCAATTCTGGGGCCAACGTCCTGACTTTC.

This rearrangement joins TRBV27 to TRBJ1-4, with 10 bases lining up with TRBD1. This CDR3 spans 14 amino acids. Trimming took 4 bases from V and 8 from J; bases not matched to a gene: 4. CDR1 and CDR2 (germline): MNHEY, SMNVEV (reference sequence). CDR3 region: CASSSDRGQEKLFF. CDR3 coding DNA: TGTGCCAGCAGTTCCGACAGGGGGCAAGAAAAACTGTTTTTT.

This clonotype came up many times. The CDR3 DNA reads as TGTGCCAGCAGCCCTTTGGGGGTTCCTGAAGCTTTCTTT. Translated, it gives CASSPLGVPEAFF. The V gene is TRBV6-1, the J gene TRBJ1-1, with a weak D call TRBD1 (5 bases). Germline V CDR1 and CDR2: MNHNS, SASEGT. The CDR3 is made up of 13 amino acids. Trimming cost V 6 bases and J 6 bases, with 14 bases left between them.

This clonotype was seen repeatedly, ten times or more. DNA for the CDR3: TGTGCCAGCAGCTTTACCGGGACTAGCGGGGGTTTCTACAATGAGCAGTTCTTC. The encoded protein is CASSFTGTSGGFYNEQFF. V usage is TRBV5-5 and J usage is TRBJ2-1; 14 positions agree with TRBD2. CDR1 is SGHKS and CDR2 is YYEKEE in the germline V gene (reference sequence). The V and J ends lost 2 bases and 3 bases, in that order; junction bases with no gene match: 7. The CDR3 is 18 amino acids.

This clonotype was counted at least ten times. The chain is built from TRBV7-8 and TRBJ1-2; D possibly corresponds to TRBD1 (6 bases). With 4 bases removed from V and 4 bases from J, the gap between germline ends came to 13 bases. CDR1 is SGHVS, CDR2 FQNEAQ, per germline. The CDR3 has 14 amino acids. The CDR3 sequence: CASSSLAGVYGYTF. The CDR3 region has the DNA TGTGCCAGCAGCTCCCTGGCAGGGGTCTATGGCTACACCTTC. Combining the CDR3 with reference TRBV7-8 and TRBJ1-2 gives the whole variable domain GAGVSQSPRYKVAKRGQDVALRCDPISGHVSLFWYQQALGQGPEFLTYFQNEAQLDKSGLPSDRFFAERPEGSVSTLKIQRTQQEDSAVYLCASSSLAGVYGYTFGSGTRLTVV.

The CDR3 loop reads CASSLEWGGSSGELFF. Here the CDR3 DNA reads TGTGCCAGCAGCTTAGAGTGGGGGGGCTCGTCCGGGGAGCTGTTTTTT. This chain connects TRBV7-3 to TRBJ2-2, with D perhaps matching TRBD2 (7 bases). Trimming removed 2 bases at V and 6 bases at J, with 16 bases between. Germline assignment: CDR1 SGHTA and CDR2 FQGTGA. The CDR3 covers 16 residues.

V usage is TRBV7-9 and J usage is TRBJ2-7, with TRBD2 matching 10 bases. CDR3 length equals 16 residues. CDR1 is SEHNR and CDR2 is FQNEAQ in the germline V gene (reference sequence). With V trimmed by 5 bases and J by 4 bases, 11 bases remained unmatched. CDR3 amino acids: CASSPDWGSGGYEQYF. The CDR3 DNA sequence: TGTGCCAGCAGCCCCGATTGGGGTAGCGGGGGGTACGAGCAGTACTTC.

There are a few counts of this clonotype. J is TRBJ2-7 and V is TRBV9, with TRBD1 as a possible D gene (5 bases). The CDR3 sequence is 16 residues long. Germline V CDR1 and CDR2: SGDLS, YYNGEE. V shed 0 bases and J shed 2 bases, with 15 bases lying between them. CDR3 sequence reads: CASSVEDTHEAYEQYF. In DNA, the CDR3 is TGTGCCAGCAGCGTAGAGGACACCCACGAGGCCTACGAGCAGTACTTC.

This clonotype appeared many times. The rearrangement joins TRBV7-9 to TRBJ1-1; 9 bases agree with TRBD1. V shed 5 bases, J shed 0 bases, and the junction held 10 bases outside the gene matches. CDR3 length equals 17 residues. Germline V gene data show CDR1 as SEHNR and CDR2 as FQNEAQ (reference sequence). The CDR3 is CASSIAPGQGMNTEAFF. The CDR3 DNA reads TGTGCCAGCAGCATCGCCCCGGGACAGGGCATGAACACTGAAGCTTTCTTT.

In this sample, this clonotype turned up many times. CDR3 DNA sequence: TGTGCCAGCAGTTACTCACTGGAAGAAAACACCATATATTTT. It yields the protein CASSYSLEENTIYF. The chain recombines TRBV6-6 with TRBJ1-3; D remains ambiguous. This CDR3 is built from 14 residues. The germline V and J ends were trimmed by 0 bases and 6 bases, with 9 bases remaining between them. Germline CDR1 is MNHNY and CDR2 is SVGAGI (reference sequence).

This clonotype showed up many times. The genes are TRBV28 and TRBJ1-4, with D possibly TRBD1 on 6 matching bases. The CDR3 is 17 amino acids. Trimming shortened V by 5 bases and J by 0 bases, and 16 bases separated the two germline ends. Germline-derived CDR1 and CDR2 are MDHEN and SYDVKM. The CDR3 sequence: CASSNAGGPATNEKLFF. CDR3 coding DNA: TGTGCCAGCAGTAACGCTGGGGGCCCAGCAACTAATGAAAAACTGTTTTTT.

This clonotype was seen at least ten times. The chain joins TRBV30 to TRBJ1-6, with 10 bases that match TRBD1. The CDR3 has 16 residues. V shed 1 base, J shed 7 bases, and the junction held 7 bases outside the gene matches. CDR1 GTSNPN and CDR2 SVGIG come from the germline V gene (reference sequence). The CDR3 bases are TGTGCCTGGAGTGGTCCCGGACAGGGGGGCAATTCACCCCTCCACTTT. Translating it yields CAWSGPGQGGNSPLHF.

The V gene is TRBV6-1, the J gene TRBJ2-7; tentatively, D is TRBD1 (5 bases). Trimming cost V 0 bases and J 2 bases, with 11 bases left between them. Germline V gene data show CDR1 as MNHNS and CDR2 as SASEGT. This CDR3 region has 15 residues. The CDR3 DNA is TGTGCCAGCAGTGAAGCGCATCAGGGCACCTACGAGCAGTACTTC. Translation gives CASSEAHQGTYEQYF.

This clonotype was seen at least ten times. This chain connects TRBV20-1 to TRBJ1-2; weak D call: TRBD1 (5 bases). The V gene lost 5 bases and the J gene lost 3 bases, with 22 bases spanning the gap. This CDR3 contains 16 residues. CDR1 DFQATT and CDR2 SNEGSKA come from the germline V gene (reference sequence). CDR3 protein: CSAGPVGRGSYYGYTF. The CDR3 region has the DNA TGCAGTGCTGGACCAGTGGGCCGGGGCAGTTACTATGGCTACACCTTC.

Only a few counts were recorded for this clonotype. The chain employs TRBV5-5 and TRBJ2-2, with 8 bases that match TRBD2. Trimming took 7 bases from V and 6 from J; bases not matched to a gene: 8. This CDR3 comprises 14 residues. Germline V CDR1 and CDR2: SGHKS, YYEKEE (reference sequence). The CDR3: CASGSGVFSGELFF. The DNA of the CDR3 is TGTGCCAGCGGTAGCGGGGTATTCTCCGGGGAGCTGTTTTTT.